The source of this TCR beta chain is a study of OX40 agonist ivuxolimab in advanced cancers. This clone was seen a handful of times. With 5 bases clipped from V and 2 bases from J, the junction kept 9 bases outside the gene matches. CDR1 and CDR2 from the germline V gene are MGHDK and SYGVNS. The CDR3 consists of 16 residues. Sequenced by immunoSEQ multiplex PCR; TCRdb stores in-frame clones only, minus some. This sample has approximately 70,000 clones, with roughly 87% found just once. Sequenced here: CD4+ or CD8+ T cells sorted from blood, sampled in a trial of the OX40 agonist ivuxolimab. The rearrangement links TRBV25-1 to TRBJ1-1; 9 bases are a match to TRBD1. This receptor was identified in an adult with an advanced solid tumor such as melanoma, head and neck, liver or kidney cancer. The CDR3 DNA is TGTGCCAGCAGTCTAGGGACAGGGCTCATAAACACTGAAGCTTTCTTT. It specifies CASSLGTGLINTEAFF. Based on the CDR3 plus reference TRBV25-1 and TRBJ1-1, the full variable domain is EADIYQTPRYLVIGTGKKITLECSQTMGHDKMYWYQQDPGMELHLIHYSYGVNSTEKGDLSSESTVSRIRTEHFPLTLESARPSHTSQYLCASSLGTGLINTEAFFGQGTRLTVV.